The clone carrying this T cell receptor (beta chain) was detected once. These data belong to a study of blood T cell repertoires in COVID-19. Germline CDR1 reads MNHNY; CDR2 reads SVGAGI (reference sequence). The germline V and J ends were trimmed by 7 bases and 8 bases, with 15 bases remaining between them. CDR3 length equals 14 residues. Original handling: By means of reference gene primer amplification, nucleated cell counts were estimated. Data came from immunoSEQ multiplex PCR; TCRdb stores just in-frame clones and leaves some out. Clone size and the V and J calls come from that table; the DNA yielded D and trimming. The sample lists about 48,000 clones, approximately 89% seen once, with about 29% in the top ten.

This chain connects TRBV6-6 to TRBJ1-6, with D perhaps TRBD1 (6 bases). Source material: peripheral blood. This clonotype was obtained from an elderly woman with acute or convalescent COVID-19. The CDR3 is CASMAWGGYSPLHF. The CDR3 DNA reads as TGTGCCAGCATGGCCTGGGGGGGCTATTCACCCCTCCACTTT.